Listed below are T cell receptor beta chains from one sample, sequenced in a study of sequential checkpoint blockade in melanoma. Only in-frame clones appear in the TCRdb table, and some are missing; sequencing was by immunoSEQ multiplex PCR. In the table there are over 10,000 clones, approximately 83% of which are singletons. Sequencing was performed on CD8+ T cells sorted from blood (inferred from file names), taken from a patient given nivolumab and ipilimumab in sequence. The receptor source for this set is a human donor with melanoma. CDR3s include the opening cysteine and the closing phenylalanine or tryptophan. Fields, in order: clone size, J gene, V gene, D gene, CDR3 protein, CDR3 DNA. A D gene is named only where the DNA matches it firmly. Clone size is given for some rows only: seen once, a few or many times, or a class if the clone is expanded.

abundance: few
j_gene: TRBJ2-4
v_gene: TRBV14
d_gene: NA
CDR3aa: CASSQDTTGAAPGENIQYF
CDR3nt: TGTGCCAGCAGCCAAGATACTACAGGAGCGGCCCCAGGGGAAAACATTCAGTACTTC

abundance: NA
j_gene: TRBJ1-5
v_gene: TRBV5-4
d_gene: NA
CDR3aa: CASSLTPINQPQHF
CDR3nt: TGTGCCAGCAGCTTGACTCCCATCAATCAGCCCCAGCATTTT

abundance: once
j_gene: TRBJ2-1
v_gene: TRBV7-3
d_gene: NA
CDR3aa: CASSSGSGEQFF
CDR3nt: TGTGCCAGCAGCTCCGGATCCGGGGAGCAGTTCTTC

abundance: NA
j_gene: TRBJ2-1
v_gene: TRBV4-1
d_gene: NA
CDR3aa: CASSQLGVDEQFF
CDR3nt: TGCGCCAGCAGCCAACTAGGGGTGGATGAGCAGTTCTTC

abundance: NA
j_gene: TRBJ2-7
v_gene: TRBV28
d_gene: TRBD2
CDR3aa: CASSYRTSGSPDEQYF
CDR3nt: TGTGCCAGCAGTTACCGGACTAGCGGGAGTCCTGACGAGCAGTACTTC

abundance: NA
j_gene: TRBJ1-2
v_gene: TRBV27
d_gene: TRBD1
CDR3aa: CASSPAVTGTGGPNYGYTF
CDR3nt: TGTGCCAGCAGTCCCGCTGTGACAGGGACAGGGGGCCCTAACTATGGCTACACCTTC

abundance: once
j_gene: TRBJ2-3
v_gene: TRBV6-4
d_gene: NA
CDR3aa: CASSSGSTDTQYF
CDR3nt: TGTGCCAGCAGTAGCGGGAGCACAGATACGCAGTATTTT

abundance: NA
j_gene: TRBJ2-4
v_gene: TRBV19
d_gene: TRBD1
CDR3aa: CASSTTGTELAKNIQYF
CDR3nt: TGTGCCAGTAGTACCACCGGGACAGAGCTAGCCAAAAACATTCAGTACTTC

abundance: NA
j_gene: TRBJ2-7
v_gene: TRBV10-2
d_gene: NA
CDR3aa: CASSDRSYEQYF
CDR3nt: TGCGCCAGCAGTGATCGGAGCTACGAGCAGTACTTC

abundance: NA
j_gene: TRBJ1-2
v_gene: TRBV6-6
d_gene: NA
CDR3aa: CASSYSVRGNHGYTF
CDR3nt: TGTGCCAGCAGTTACTCGGTTCGGGGAAACCATGGCTACACCTTC

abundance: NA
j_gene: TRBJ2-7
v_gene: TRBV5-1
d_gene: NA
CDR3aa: CASSVQGNEQYF
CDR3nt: TGCGCCAGCAGCGTACAGGGTAACGAGCAGTACTTC

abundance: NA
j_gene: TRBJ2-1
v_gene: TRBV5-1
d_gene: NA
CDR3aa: CASRSGYNEQFF
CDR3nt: TGCGCCAGCAGATCGGGGTACAATGAGCAGTTCTTC

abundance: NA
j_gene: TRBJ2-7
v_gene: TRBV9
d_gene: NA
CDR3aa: CASTYLLGGKAGEQYF
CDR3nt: TGTGCCAGCACCTACCTTCTCGGGGGAAAGGCAGGCGAGCAGTACTTC

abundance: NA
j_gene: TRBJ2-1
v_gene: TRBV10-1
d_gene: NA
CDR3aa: CASSPGLGGNNEQFF
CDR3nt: TGCGCCAGCAGTCCTGGACTAGGGGGTAACAATGAGCAGTTCTTC

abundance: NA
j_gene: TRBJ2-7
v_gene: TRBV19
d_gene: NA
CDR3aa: CASSIDLTGSSYEQYF
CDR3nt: TGTGCCAGTAGTATCGACCTGACGGGGAGCTCCTACGAGCAGTACTTC

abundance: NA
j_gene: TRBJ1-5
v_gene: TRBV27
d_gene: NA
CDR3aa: CASSLSPGYDQPQHF
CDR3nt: TGTGCCAGCAGTTTATCGCCGGGGTATGATCAGCCCCAGCATTTT

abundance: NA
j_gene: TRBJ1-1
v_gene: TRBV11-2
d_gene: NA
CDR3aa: CASSLTTSEAFF
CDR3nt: TGTGCCAGCAGCTTAACGACATCTGAAGCTTTCTTT

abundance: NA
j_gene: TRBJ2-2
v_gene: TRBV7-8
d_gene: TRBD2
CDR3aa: CASSIGTSNTGELFF
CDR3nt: TGTGCCAGCAGCATCGGGACTAGCAATACCGGGGAGCTGTTTTTT

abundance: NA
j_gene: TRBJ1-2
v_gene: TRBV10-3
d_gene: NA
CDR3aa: CAISESDTNGVQNYNYGYTF
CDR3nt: TGTGCCATCAGTGAGTCCGACACGAATGGTGTGCAGAATTACAACTATGGCTACACCTTC

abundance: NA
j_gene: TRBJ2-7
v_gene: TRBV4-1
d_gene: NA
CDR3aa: CASSQDSGGRYEQYF
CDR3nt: TGCGCCAGCAGCCAAGATAGTGGGGGCCGCTACGAGCAGTACTTC

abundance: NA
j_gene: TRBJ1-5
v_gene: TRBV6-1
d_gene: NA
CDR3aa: CASSDTWSGNQPQHF
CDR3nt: TGTGCCAGCAGTGATACTTGGTCCGGCAATCAGCCCCAGCATTTT

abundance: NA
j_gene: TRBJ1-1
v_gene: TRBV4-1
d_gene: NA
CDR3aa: CASSQAAGDTEAFF
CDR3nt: TGCGCCAGCAGCCAAGCGGCGGGGGACACTGAAGCTTTCTTT

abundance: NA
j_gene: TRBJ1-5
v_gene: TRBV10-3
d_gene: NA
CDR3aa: CAISQGSQPQHF
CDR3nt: TGTGCCATCAGCCAGGGGAGTCAGCCCCAGCATTTT

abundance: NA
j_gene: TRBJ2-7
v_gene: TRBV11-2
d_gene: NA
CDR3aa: CASSQGPLEQYF
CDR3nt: TGTGCCAGCAGCCAGGGGCCCCTCGAGCAGTACTTC

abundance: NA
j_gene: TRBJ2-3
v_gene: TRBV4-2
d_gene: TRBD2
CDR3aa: CASSRAGLSTDTQYF
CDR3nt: TGTGCCAGCAGCCGAGCGGGACTCAGCACAGATACGCAGTATTTT

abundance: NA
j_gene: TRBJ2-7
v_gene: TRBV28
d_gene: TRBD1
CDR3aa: CASSLGQGSYEQYF
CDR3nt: TGTGCCAGCAGTCTTGGACAGGGTAGCTACGAGCAGTACTTC

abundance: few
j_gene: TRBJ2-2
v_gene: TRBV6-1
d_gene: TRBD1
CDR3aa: CAAGTGGELFF
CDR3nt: TGTGCCGCGGGGACAGGGGGGGAGCTGTTTTTT

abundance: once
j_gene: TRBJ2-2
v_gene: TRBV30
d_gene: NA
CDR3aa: CAWSLESGFDTGELFF
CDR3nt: TGTGCCTGGAGTTTAGAATCGGGGTTCGACACCGGGGAGCTGTTTTTT

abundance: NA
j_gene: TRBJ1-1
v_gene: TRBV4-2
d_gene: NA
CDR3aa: CASSQVGHLNTEAFF
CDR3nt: TGTGCCAGCAGCCAAGTTGGACACCTGAACACTGAAGCTTTCTTT

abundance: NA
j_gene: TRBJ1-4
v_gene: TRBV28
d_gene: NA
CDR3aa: CASSSPGTTRSEKLFF
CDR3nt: TGTGCCAGCAGTTCCCCCGGAACAACGAGGAGCGAAAAACTGTTTTTT

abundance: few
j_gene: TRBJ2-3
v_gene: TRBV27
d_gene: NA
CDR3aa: CASSLSSVNTQYF
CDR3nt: TGTGCCAGCAGTTTATCGTCAGTAAATACGCAGTATTTT

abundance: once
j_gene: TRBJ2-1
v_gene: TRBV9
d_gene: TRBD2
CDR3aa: CASSVDSGGYNEQFF
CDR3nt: TGTGCCAGCAGCGTAGATAGCGGGGGGTACAATGAGCAGTTCTTC

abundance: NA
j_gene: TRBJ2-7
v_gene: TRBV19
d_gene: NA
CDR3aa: CASSISAGTIYEQYF
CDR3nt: TGTGCCAGTAGTATTTCAGCGGGGACAATATACGAGCAGTACTTC

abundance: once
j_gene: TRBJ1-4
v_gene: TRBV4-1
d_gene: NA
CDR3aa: CASSQNRGHGTEKLFF
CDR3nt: TGCGCCAGCAGCCAGAATAGGGGCCATGGCACTGAAAAACTGTTTTTT

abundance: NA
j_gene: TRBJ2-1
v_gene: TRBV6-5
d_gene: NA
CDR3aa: CASSYSAPSSYNEQFF
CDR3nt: TGTGCCAGCAGTTACTCGGCCCCTAGCTCCTACAATGAGCAGTTCTTC

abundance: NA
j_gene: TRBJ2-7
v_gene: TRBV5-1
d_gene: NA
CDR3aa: CASSSLQGISYEQYF
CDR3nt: TGCGCCAGCAGCTCCCTGCAGGGGATATCCTACGAGCAGTACTTC

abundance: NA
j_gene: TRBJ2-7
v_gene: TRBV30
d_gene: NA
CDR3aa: CAWSGVPGGPFGEQYF
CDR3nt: TGTGCCTGGAGTGGCGTTCCGGGGGGCCCCTTCGGGGAGCAGTACTTC

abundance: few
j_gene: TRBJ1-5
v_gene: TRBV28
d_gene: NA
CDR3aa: CASSLQGYQPQHF
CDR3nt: TGTGCCAGCAGTCTGCAGGGGTACCAGCCCCAGCATTTT

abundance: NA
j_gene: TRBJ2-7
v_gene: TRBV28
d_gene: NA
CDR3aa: CASRELAFGYEQYF
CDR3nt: TGTGCCAGCAGAGAACTAGCATTCGGCTACGAGCAGTACTTC

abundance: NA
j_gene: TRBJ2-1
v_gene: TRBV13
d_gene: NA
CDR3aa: CASSFSWNEQFF
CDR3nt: TGTGCCAGCAGCTTTAGCTGGAATGAGCAGTTCTTC

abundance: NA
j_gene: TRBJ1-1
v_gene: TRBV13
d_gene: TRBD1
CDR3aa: CASSPRDRGREGWRMNTEAFF
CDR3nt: TGTGCCAGCAGCCCCCGGGACAGGGGGCGAGAGGGTTGGCGGATGAACACTGAAGCTTTCTTT

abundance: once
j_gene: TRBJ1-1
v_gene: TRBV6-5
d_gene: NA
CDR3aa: CASSSVMNTEAFF
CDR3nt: TGTGCCAGCTCGTCAGTGATGAACACTGAAGCTTTCTTT

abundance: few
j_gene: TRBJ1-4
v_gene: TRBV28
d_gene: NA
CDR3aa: CASSFRGFDEKLFF
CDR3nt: TGTGCCAGCAGTTTTAGGGGTTTCGACGAAAAACTGTTTTTT

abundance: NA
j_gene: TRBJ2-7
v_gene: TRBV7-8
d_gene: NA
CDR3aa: CASSLSGPVPYEQYF
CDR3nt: TGTGCCAGCAGCTTATCAGGGCCGGTCCCCTACGAGCAGTACTTC

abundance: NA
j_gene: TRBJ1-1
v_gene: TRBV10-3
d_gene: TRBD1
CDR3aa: CAIRGGTGDPPEAFF
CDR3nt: TGTGCCATCAGGGGTGGGACAGGGGACCCGCCTGAAGCTTTCTTT

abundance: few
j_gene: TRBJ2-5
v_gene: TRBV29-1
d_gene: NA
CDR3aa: CSTPGWETQYF
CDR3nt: TGCAGCACTCCGGGATGGGAGACCCAGTACTTC

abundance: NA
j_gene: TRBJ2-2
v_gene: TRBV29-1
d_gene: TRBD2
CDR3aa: CSVGASGNTGELFF
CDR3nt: TGCAGCGTTGGGGCTAGCGGGAACACCGGGGAGCTGTTTTTT

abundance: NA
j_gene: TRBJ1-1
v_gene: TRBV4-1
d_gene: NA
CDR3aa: CASSQAGGGTEAFF
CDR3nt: TGCGCCAGCAGCCAAGCAGGAGGCGGCACTGAAGCTTTCTTT

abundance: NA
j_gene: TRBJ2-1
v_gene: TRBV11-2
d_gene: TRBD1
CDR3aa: CASSFDRGEQFF
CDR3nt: TGTGCCAGCAGCTTCGACAGGGGTGAGCAGTTCTTC

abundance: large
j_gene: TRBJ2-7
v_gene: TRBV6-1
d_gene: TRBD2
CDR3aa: CASSDLAGDRGEQYF
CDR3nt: TGTGCCAGCAGTGATCTGGCGGGAGACCGAGGCGAGCAGTACTTC

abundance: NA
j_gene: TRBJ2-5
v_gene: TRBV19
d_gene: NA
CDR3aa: CASRGPRGEETQYF
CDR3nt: TGTGCCAGCCGGGGGCCCAGGGGGGAAGAGACCCAGTACTTC

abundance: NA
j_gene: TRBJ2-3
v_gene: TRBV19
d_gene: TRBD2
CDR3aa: CASSISRGGTDTQYF
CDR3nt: TGTGCCAGTAGTATCTCGCGGGGGGGCACAGATACGCAGTATTTT

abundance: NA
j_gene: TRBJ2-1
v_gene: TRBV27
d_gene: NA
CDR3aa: CASSLWGDSASNEQFF
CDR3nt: TGTGCCAGCAGTCTTTGGGGGGACAGTGCGAGTAATGAGCAGTTCTTC